The 18 T cell receptor beta chains given below trace back to one sample, sequenced in a study of blood T cell repertoires in COVID-19. The protocol was immunoSEQ multiplex PCR, while the TCRdb copy is restricted to in-frame clones and leaves out a portion. Counted here are 240,000 or so clones, approximately 90% occurring once; the ten biggest clones make up just over 7%. The specimen sequenced was peripheral blood. These receptors came from a man in his fifties or sixties who had recovered from COVID-19.

The chain combines TRBV4-1 with TRBJ2-1, with 9 bases that match TRBD1. CDR1 is MGHRA, CDR2 YSYEKL, per germline. The V segment lost 4 bases and the J segment 8 bases; nucleotides outside the gene matches: 3. The CDR3 spans 13 residues. CDR3 bases: TGCGCCAGCAGCCGGGACAGGGTCGATGAGCAGTTCTTC. Protein product: CASSRDRVDEQFF.

The chain carries TRBV5-1 and TRBJ1-2; TRBD1 is a possible D gene (5 bases). There are 14 residues in the CDR3. Trimming left V 2 bases short and J 3 bases short, with 11 bases between. Germline-derived CDR1 and CDR2 are SGHRS and YFSETQ. CDR3: CASSFSGGDYGYTF. Written as DNA, the CDR3 is TGCGCCAGCAGCTTTTCCGGGGGGGACTATGGCTACACCTTC.

V gene TRBV4-1 combines with J gene TRBJ1-4; D is unclear. Germline loops: CDR1 MGHRA, CDR2 YSYEKL. Trimming removed 3 bases at V and 2 bases at J, with 16 bases between. The CDR3 sequence is 17 residues long. CDR3 DNA sequence: TGCGCCAGCAGCCAGTTACGTTCGCGTGAGACTAATGAAAAACTGTTTTTT. It codes for CASSQLRSRETNEKLFF.

This chain links TRBV5-5 with TRBJ2-2, with TRBD2 matching over 7 bases. CDR1 and CDR2 from the germline V gene are SGHKS and YYEKEE (reference sequence). This CDR3 has 16 residues. Trimming removed 1 base from V and 1 base from J; junction bases left unmatched: 4. The CDR3 nucleotides are TGTGCCAGCAGCTTGCGGGGGGACCTGAACACCGGGGAGCTGTTTTTT. Protein: CASSLRGDLNTGELFF.

The chain joins TRBV2 to TRBJ2-2; perhaps TRBD1 as D (5 bases). CDR1 is SNHLY and CDR2 is FYNNEI in the germline V gene. The ends were cut back, 2 bases at V and 1 base at J, with 5 bases in the middle. This CDR3 has 14 amino acids. The CDR3 protein is CASSEQGNTGELFF. DNA for the CDR3: TGTGCCAGCAGTGAACAGGGGAACACCGGGGAGCTGTTTTTT.

This clone has a single count. V gene TRBV15 combines with J gene TRBJ1-5, with D possibly being TRBD1 (5 bases). Germline CDR1 is LNHNV and CDR2 is YYDKDF (reference sequence). Trimming shortened V by 0 bases and J by 5 bases, and 5 bases separated the two germline ends. The CDR3 length is 13 residues. CDR3 amino acids: CATSREGDQPQHF. The CDR3 DNA sequence: TGTGCCACCAGCAGAGAAGGGGATCAGCCCCAGCATTTT.

As regards this clone: The same CDR3 is also encoded by other DNA sequences in this sample. The rearrangement links TRBV11-3 to TRBJ2-1, with TRBD2 identical over 9 bases. In germline, CDR1 is SGHNT, CDR2 YENEEA. The CDR3 has 15 residues. V lost 1 base and J lost 6; bases outside the gene matches: 4. The CDR3 region has the DNA TGTGCCAGCAGCTTAGTTAGCGGGGGACCCAATGAGCAGTTCTTC. Protein product: CASSLVSGGPNEQFF. The whole variable domain, remainder taken from reference TRBV11-3 and TRBJ2-1, is EAGVVQSPRYKIIEKKQPVAFWCNPISGHNTLYWYLQNLGQGPELLIRYENEEAVDDSQLPKDRFSAERLKGVDSTLKIQPAELGDSAVYLCASSLVSGGPNEQFFGPGTRLTVL.

The rearrangement joins TRBV19 to TRBJ1-3; D remains ambiguous. The CDR3 totals 12 residues. Germline CDR1 is LNHDA and CDR2 is SQIVND (reference sequence). The V and J ends lost 6 bases and 0 bases respectively, with 3 bases between them. CDR3 in amino acids: CASRSSGNTIYF. The CDR3 DNA sequence: TGTGCCAGTAGGAGCTCTGGAAACACCATATATTTT.

The CDR3 DNA is TGTGCCAGCAGCCAATCGTCGGGGGGGCAGGATACGCAGTATTTT. Translated: CASSQSSGGQDTQYF. The chain recombines TRBV4-2 with TRBJ2-3; 8 bases line up with TRBD2. Trimming took 2 bases from V and 6 from J; bases not matched to a gene: 7. Germline CDR1 is LGHNA and CDR2 is YNFKEQ. The CDR3 length is 15 residues.

V usage is TRBV19 and J usage is TRBJ2-5, with 7 nucleotides matching TRBD1. Trimming at V came to 3 bases and at J to 2 bases, leaving 6 bases not matched to a gene. CDR1 and CDR2 (germline): LNHDA, SQIVND (reference sequence). The CDR3 length is 15 residues. The CDR3 DNA reads as TGTGCCAGTAGTATCTGGACAGGACAACAAGAGACCCAGTACTTC. This codes for CASSIWTGQQETQYF. Using reference TRBV19 and TRBJ2-5 for the parts outside the CDR3, the full variable domain is DGGITQSPKYLFRKEGQNVTLSCEQNLNHDAMYWYRQDPGQGLRLIYYSQIVNDFQKGDIAEGYSVSREKKESFPLTVTSAQKNPTAFYLCASSIWTGQQETQYFGPGTRLLVL.

The chain links TRBV24-1 to TRBJ2-7, with 8 bases lining up with TRBD1. Losses at the gene ends were 1 base for V and 5 bases for J; bases not matched to a gene: 6. In germline, CDR1 is KGHDR, CDR2 SFDVKD. CDR3 size: 15 residues. CDR3 nucleotides: TGTGCCACCAGTGATTTCGGACAGGGTAGGGACGAGCAGTACTTC. Translating gives CATSDFGQGRDEQYF.

The chain carries TRBV5-4 and TRBJ2-5, with D uncertain. V lost 1 base and J lost 4, with 14 bases in between. The CDR3 extends over 15 amino acids. Germline V gene sequence: CDR1 SGHNT, CDR2 YYREEE (reference sequence). CDR3 loop: CASSLFLRSSETQYF. The CDR3 coding sequence is TGTGCCAGCAGCTTGTTTCTTCGGAGTTCAGAGACCCAGTACTTC. Supplemented by reference TRBV5-4 and TRBJ2-5, the full variable domain reads ETGVTQSPTHLIKTRGQQVTLRCSSQSGHNTVSWYQQALGQGPQFIFQYYREEENGRGNFPPRFSGLQFPNYSSELNVNALELDDSALYLCASSLFLRSSETQYFGPGTRLLVL.

The chain has TRBV7-6 and TRBJ2-7; 9 nucleotides line up with TRBD1. In germline, CDR1 is SGHVS, CDR2 FNYEAQ. After removal of 5 bases from V and 4 bases from J, the junction contained 12 bases not matched to a gene. The CDR3 is 16 amino acids. The CDR3 spells CASSLRDRGKSYEQYF. CDR3 sequence (DNA): TGTGCCAGCAGCCTACGTGACAGGGGGAAATCTTACGAGCAGTACTTC.

The chain employs TRBV30 and TRBJ2-3; TRBD2 is a possible D gene (6 bases). Trimming cost V 0 bases and J 3 bases, with 10 bases left between them. The CDR3 length is 14 residues. The germline V gene has CDR1 GTSNPN and CDR2 SVGIG (reference sequence). The CDR3 protein is CAWSVLGGTDTQYF. The CDR3 nucleotides read TGTGCCTGGAGTGTACTCGGGGGAACAGATACGCAGTATTTT.

This clone has a handful of counts. The gene calls are TRBV18 and TRBJ2-7; 8 nucleotides agree with TRBD1. The CDR3 is 15 amino acids. J gave up 5 bases and V 5 bases, and 11 bases lay outside the gene matches. Germline V gene data show CDR1 as KGHSH and CDR2 as LQKENI. The CDR3 nucleotides read TGTGCCAGCTCAGAACGAAGGACAGGGTCGGACGAGCAGTACTTC. Translating gives CASSERRTGSDEQYF.

This clone was counted a single time. J is TRBJ1-4 and V is TRBV18; 7 positions agree with TRBD1. V was clipped by 3 bases and J by 5 bases; unmatched bases: 0. In germline, CDR1 is KGHSH, CDR2 LQKENI. The CDR3 contains 13 residues. The CDR3 loop is CASSPTGNEKLFF. The CDR3 nucleotides read TGTGCCAGCTCACCGACAGGGAATGAAAAACTGTTTTTT.

CDR3 sequence: CASSSLLNSPLHF. DNA for the CDR3: TGTGCCAGCAGCTCTCTTCTTAATTCACCCCTCCACTTT. The chain employs TRBV7-2 and TRBJ1-6; no firm D call. This CDR3 has 13 amino acids. Germline CDR1 SGHTA, CDR2 FQGNSA. Trimming removed 4 bases from V and 6 bases from J, with 7 bases in between.

This rearrangement joins TRBV20-1 to TRBJ1-2; no clear D. The length of the CDR3 is 11 residues. Germline V CDR1 and CDR2: DFQATT, SNEGSKA (reference sequence). The V gene lost 5 bases and the J gene lost 6 bases, with 10 bases spanning the gap. The CDR3, as DNA: TGCAGTGCTCCCGGTGAGGATGGCTACACCTTC. Protein sequence: CSAPGEDGYTF.